The 30 T cell receptor beta chains below were found in one sample sequenced in a study of technical replicates of blood from a few donors. Only in-frame clones appear in the TCRdb table, and some are missing; sequencing was by immunoSEQ multiplex PCR. The table includes 65,000 to 85,000 clones, approximately 93% detected once. Sequenced: T cells isolated from PBMCs. The receptors here all came from a human donor in good health.

This chain connects TRBV5-4 to TRBJ2-5; D gene ambiguous. The CDR3 is 13 residues long. The germline V gene has CDR1 SGHNT and CDR2 YYREEE (reference sequence). V shed 0 bases and J shed 4 bases, with 7 bases lying between them. CDR3 bases: TGTGCCAGCAGCTTGGGACGGAGAGAGACCCAGTACTTC. Its protein is CASSLGRRETQYF. The full variable domain, rest sourced from reference TRBV5-4 and TRBJ2-5, is ETGVTQSPTHLIKTRGQQVTLRCSSQSGHNTVSWYQQALGQGPQFIFQYYREEENGRGNFPPRFSGLQFPNYSSELNVNALELDDSALYLCASSLGRRETQYFGPGTRLLVL.

J is TRBJ2-1 and V is TRBV30; TRBD2 is a possible D gene (6 bases). Per germline, CDR1 GTSNPN and CDR2 SVGIG (reference sequence). Trimming shortened V by 4 bases and J by 10 bases, and 20 bases separated the two germline ends. CDR3 length: 14 amino acids. CDR3 DNA sequence: TGTGCCTGGAACCAATTACGGGAGAGTGGGGAGCAGTTCTTC. It translates to CAWNQLRESGEQFF.

The chain combines TRBV28 with TRBJ2-1; the D gene is possibly TRBD2 (5 bases). Germline-derived CDR1 and CDR2 are MDHEN and SYDVKM. The germline V and J ends were trimmed by 10 bases and 5 bases, with 15 bases remaining between them. The CDR3 sequence is 13 residues long. CDR3 loop: CAINRDPDNEQFF. In DNA, the CDR3 is TGTGCCATCAACCGGGATCCAGACAATGAGCAGTTCTTC. The complete variable domain, with remaining parts taken from reference TRBV28 and TRBJ2-1, reads DVKVTQSSRYLVKRTGEKVFLECVQDMDHENMFWYRQDPGLGLRLIYFSYDVKMKEKGDIPEGYSVSREKKERFSLILESASTNQTSMYLCAINRDPDNEQFFGPGTRLTVL.

V gene TRBV11-3 combines with J gene TRBJ2-5; weak D call: TRBD1 (6 bases). Germline V lookup: CDR1 SGHNT, CDR2 YENEEA. V lost 5 bases and J lost 9, with 13 bases in between. CDR3 length: 12 amino acids. The CDR3 coding sequence is TGTGCCAGCAGCCCAACAGGGTTGCCCCAGTACTTC. Residues: CASSPTGLPQYF.

The gene calls are TRBV27 and TRBJ1-1; unclear D gene. Per germline, CDR1 MNHEY and CDR2 SMNVEV (reference sequence). Trimming left V 2 bases short and J 4 bases short, with 8 bases between. The CDR3 is 13 amino acids. The CDR3, as DNA: TGTGCCAGCAGTTTAGGGAGGTCCACTGAAGCTTTCTTT. Residues: CASSLGRSTEAFF.

The chain uses TRBV9 and TRBJ2-5, with a tentative D call TRBD2 (6 bases). This CDR3 is 13 amino acids long. V was clipped by 0 bases and J by 5 bases, with 8 bases between them. Germline loops: CDR1 SGDLS, CDR2 YYNGEE. The CDR3 sequence is CASSVAGAETQYF. Here the CDR3 DNA reads TGTGCCAGCAGCGTAGCGGGAGCGGAGACCCAGTACTTC.

The chain employs TRBV7-2 and TRBJ2-7; 9 bases are shared with TRBD1. With 1 base clipped from V and 3 bases from J, the junction kept 4 bases outside the gene matches. In germline, CDR1 is SGHTA, CDR2 FQGNSA. This CDR3 region has 15 residues. The CDR3 nucleotides are TGTGCCAGCAGCTTAGGGCCGGGACAGGGCTACGAGCAGTACTTC. Translated, it gives CASSLGPGQGYEQYF.

This chain joins TRBV28 and TRBJ1-1; 7 bases are a match to TRBD1. V gave up 3 bases and J gave up 1 base; unmatched junction bases: 5. Germline CDR1 and CDR2: MDHEN and SYDVKM. The CDR3 length is 15 residues. The CDR3 DNA reads TGTGCCAGCAGTTTGGCCGGGACAGAGAACACTGAAGCTTTCTTT. Its protein is CASSLAGTENTEAFF. Combining the CDR3 with reference TRBV28 and TRBJ1-1 gives the whole variable domain DVKVTQSSRYLVKRTGEKVFLECVQDMDHENMFWYRQDPGLGLRLIYFSYDVKMKEKGDIPEGYSVSREKKERFSLILESASTNQTSMYLCASSLAGTENTEAFFGQGTRLTVV.

The genes are TRBV30 and TRBJ1-3, with D perhaps matching TRBD1 (5 bases). Germline CDR1 GTSNPN, CDR2 SVGIG (reference sequence). CDR3 length equals 15 residues. V lost 4 bases and J 0 bases, leaving 13 bases between the germline ends. The CDR3 sequence is CAWTRTRYSGNTIYF. Written as DNA, the CDR3 is TGTGCCTGGACCCGGACAAGGTACTCTGGAAACACCATATATTTT.

The chain carries TRBV7-2 and TRBJ2-7; the match to TRBD1 covers 11 bases. J lost 6 bases, V lost 5 bases, and 3 bases had no gene match. The CDR3 extends over 13 amino acids. Germline values: CDR1 SGHTA, CDR2 FQGNSA. The CDR3 bases are TGTGCCAGCAGCGAGGACAGGGGGCGCGAGCAGTACTTC. Translated, it gives CASSEDRGREQYF. Full variable domain (remainder filled in from reference TRBV7-2 and TRBJ2-7): GAGVSQSPSNKVTEKGKDVELRCDPISGHTALYWYRQSLGQGLEFLIYFQGNSAPDKSGLPSDRFSAERTGGSVSTLTIQRTQQEDSAVYLCASSEDRGREQYFGPGTRLTVT.

This chain uses TRBV2 with TRBJ1-2, with D hard to call. Germline V CDR1 and CDR2: SNHLY, FYNNEI. Trimming shortened V by 4 bases and J by 0 bases, and 12 bases separated the two germline ends. CDR3 length equals 15 residues. CDR3 nucleotides: TGTGCCAGCAGTGTGGGTCGGGAAGCTAACTATGGCTACACCTTC. The encoded protein is CASSVGREANYGYTF. Drawing the rest from reference TRBV2 and TRBJ1-2, the complete variable domain is EPEVTQTPSHQVTQMGQEVILRCVPISNHLYFYWYRQILGQKVEFLVSFYNNEISEKSEIFDDQFSVERPDGSNFTLKIRSTKLEDSAMYFCASSVGREANYGYTFGSGTRLTVV.

CDR3 bases: TGTGCCAGCAGTTTAACGGGGAATCAGCCCCAGCATTTT. Translation gives CASSLTGNQPQHF. The V and J genes are TRBV27 and TRBJ1-5; no clear D gene. Trimming cost V 2 bases and J 4 bases, with 6 bases left between them. The CDR3 totals 13 residues. Germline CDR1 MNHEY, CDR2 SMNVEV (reference sequence).

The J gene is TRBJ1-3, the V gene TRBV28, with 7 bases matching TRBD1. Germline V gives CDR1 MDHEN, CDR2 SYDVKM. There are 14 residues in the CDR3. V dropped 7 bases and J dropped 4; count of bases not matched to a gene: 7. CDR3 DNA sequence: TGTGCCAGCAACCTACAGGGGAGGGGAAACACCATATATTTT. Its protein is CASNLQGRGNTIYF.

The V and J genes are TRBV5-1 and TRBJ1-1; D might be TRBD1 (6 bases). Deletions cut 7 bases from V and 5 bases from J, with 12 bases between. CDR1 and CDR2 from the germline V gene are SGHRS and YFSETQ. CDR3 length: 12 residues. The CDR3 bases are TGCGCCAGCCAGGGGCCTTTTACTGAAGCTTTCTTT. Its translation: CASQGPFTEAFF.

The V gene is TRBV19, the J gene TRBJ1-5, with a weak D call TRBD1 (6 bases). Germline V lookup: CDR1 LNHDA, CDR2 SQIVND (reference sequence). This CDR3 has 16 amino acids. V gave up 6 bases and J gave up 0 bases, with 15 bases separating them. This chain's CDR3 is CASRVDRDYSNQPQHF. DNA for the CDR3: TGTGCCAGTAGGGTGGACAGAGATTATAGCAATCAGCCCCAGCATTTT.

The chain employs TRBV15 and TRBJ2-1; the D gene is possibly TRBD1 (6 bases). Germline CDR1 reads LNHNV; CDR2 reads YYDKDF (reference sequence). V lost 4 bases and J lost 7, with 11 bases in between. This CDR3 is built from 13 residues. Here the CDR3 reads CATSKGQRNEQFF. CDR3 in DNA: TGTGCCACCAGCAAGGGACAAAGAAATGAGCAGTTCTTC.

The chain carries TRBV5-8 and TRBJ2-7; a weak D match, TRBD1 (6 bases). CDR1 and CDR2 from the germline V gene are SGHTS and YDEGEE. CDR3 length: 15 amino acids. The V gene lost 4 bases and the J gene lost 4 bases, with 18 bases spanning the gap. The CDR3 protein is CASSRAGTSFYEQYF. CDR3 sequence (DNA): TGTGCCAGCAGCAGAGCCGGGACAAGTTTTTACGAGCAGTACTTC. Complete variable domain (other parts from reference TRBV5-8 and TRBJ2-7): EAGVTQSPTHLIKTRGQQATLRCSPISGHTSVYWYQQALGLGLQFLLWYDEGEERNRGNFPPRFSGRQFPNYSSELNVNALELEDSALYLCASSRAGTSFYEQYFGPGTRLTVT.

The chain employs TRBV7-2 and TRBJ2-7; no reliable D call. V lost 1 base, J lost 0 bases, and 10 bases lay in between. The CDR3 spans 15 residues. Looked up from germline, CDR1 is SGHTA and CDR2 is FQGNSA. The CDR3 coding sequence is TGTGCCAGCAGCTTAGGTGTGTCTAACTCCTACGAGCAGTACTTC. Translated, it gives CASSLGVSNSYEQYF. Looking up the rest from reference TRBV7-2 and TRBJ2-7 gives the full variable domain: GAGVSQSPSNKVTEKGKDVELRCDPISGHTALYWYRQSLGQGLEFLIYFQGNSAPDKSGLPSDRFSAERTGGSVSTLTIQRTQQEDSAVYLCASSLGVSNSYEQYFGPGTRLTVT.

V gene TRBV7-2 combines with J gene TRBJ1-5, with TRBD1 identical over 10 bases. The CDR3 runs 14 residues. V shed 6 bases and J 2 bases; nucleotides not matched to a gene: 1. Germline values: CDR1 SGHTA, CDR2 FQGNSA. The CDR3 loop is CASRGTGGNQPQHF. CDR3 nucleotides: TGTGCCAGCAGAGGGACAGGGGGCAATCAGCCCCAGCATTTT.

The chain joins TRBV12-5 to TRBJ1-1, with TRBD1 matching 10 bases. Germline values: CDR1 LGHNT, CDR2 FRNRAP. CDR3 length: 16 amino acids. The V and J ends lost 1 base and 8 bases, in that order; junction bases with no gene match: 10. The CDR3 loop reads CASGLERGTGALEAFF. In DNA form, the CDR3 reads TGTGCTAGTGGTTTGGAGCGCGGGACAGGGGCACTCGAAGCTTTCTTT.

This chain uses TRBV7-9 with TRBJ1-1, with D perhaps TRBD1 (6 bases). V was shortened by 5 bases and J by 6 bases, with 16 bases between the two germline ends. The CDR3 totals 14 residues. Germline loops: CDR1 SEHNR, CDR2 FQNEAQ (reference sequence). The CDR3 reads CASSAFDRIAEAFF. The CDR3 DNA reads TGTGCCAGCAGCGCTTTCGACAGGATAGCTGAAGCTTTCTTT.

This sequence joins TRBV6-5 and TRBJ1-2; weak D call: TRBD1 (6 bases). CDR1 and CDR2 from the germline V gene are MNHEY and SVGAGI. CDR3 length: 14 residues. V was shortened by 5 bases and J by 4 bases, with 14 bases between the two germline ends. Here the CDR3 reads CASSPRTGLYGYTF. CDR3 sequence (DNA): TGTGCCAGCAGTCCTCGAACAGGGCTCTATGGCTACACCTTC.

The chain recombines TRBV28 with TRBJ2-2; D is possibly TRBD2 (6 bases). CDR1 and CDR2 (germline): MDHEN, SYDVKM. Trimming removed 6 bases from V and 7 bases from J, with 6 bases in between. The CDR3 consists of 11 residues. The DNA for the CDR3 is TGTGCCAGCAGGGGAGGCGGGGAGCTGTTTTTT. This encodes CASRGGGELFF.

The chain employs TRBV6-5 and TRBJ1-2, with D tentatively TRBD1 (6 bases). The V end was cut by 0 bases, the J end by 0 bases, with 8 bases between. This CDR3 contains 15 residues. Germline lookup yields CDR1 MNHEY and CDR2 SVGAGI. The CDR3 DNA reads TGTGCCAGCAGTTACTCACAGGGATCTAACTATGGCTACACCTTC. Its protein product is CASSYSQGSNYGYTF.

This chain joins TRBV25-1 and TRBJ2-5, with 8 nucleotides matching TRBD2. Germline-derived CDR1 and CDR2 are MGHDK and SYGVNS. The CDR3 is 15 residues long. Trimming cost V 1 base and J 5 bases; bases outside gene matches: 6. DNA for the CDR3: TGTGCCAGCAGTGAATCAACGGGAGGGCTGGAGACCCAGTACTTC. Translating it yields CASSESTGGLETQYF.

V usage is TRBV9 and J usage is TRBJ2-7; 8 nucleotides match TRBD2. In germline, CDR1 is SGDLS, CDR2 YYNGEE. The CDR3 loop spans 16 amino acids. J gave up 0 bases and V 1 base, and 6 bases lay outside the gene matches. CDR3 sequence (DNA): TGTGCCAGCAGCGTATTTCCCAGCGGGAGCTCCTACGAGCAGTACTTC. Amino acid sequence: CASSVFPSGSSYEQYF.

This clone appeared a single time. The chain carries TRBV9 and TRBJ1-3, with D tentatively TRBD1 (5 bases). Germline V gives CDR1 SGDLS, CDR2 YYNGEE. The CDR3 has 17 amino acids. Trimming took 3 bases from V and 0 from J, leaving 16 bases between them. The CDR3 DNA follows: TGTGCCAGCAGCGACAGTACAGGTGACCACTCTGGAAACACCATATATTTT. Amino acid sequence: CASSDSTGDHSGNTIYF.

The chain couples TRBV13 to TRBJ1-5; weak D call: TRBD1 (5 bases). This CDR3 has 13 amino acids. Between the trimmed V and J ends, which lost 3 bases and 7 bases, there was a span of 10 bases. In germline, CDR1 is PRHDT, CDR2 FYEKMQ (reference sequence). CDR3 nucleotides: TGTGCCAGCAGCTTGGGGGGTTGGCAGCCCCAGCATTTT. Its protein is CASSLGGWQPQHF.

The V gene is TRBV11-2, the J gene TRBJ2-3, with 9 bases that match TRBD1. Germline loops: CDR1 SGHAT, CDR2 FQNNGV. J was trimmed by 5 bases and V by 4 bases; bases with no gene match: 4. The CDR3 contains 14 residues. The CDR3 protein is CASSSTGGEDTQYF. The CDR3 DNA is TGTGCCAGCAGCTCTACAGGGGGCGAAGATACGCAGTATTTT.

V gene TRBV6-5 combines with J gene TRBJ1-4, with 7 bases that match TRBD1. This CDR3 has 14 residues. Looked up from germline, CDR1 is MNHEY and CDR2 is SVGAGI. The V gene end was trimmed by 5 bases and the J gene end by 6 bases; junction bases not matched to a gene: 6. The CDR3 coding sequence is TGTGCCAGCAGTCCTAGGACAGGTTATGAAAAACTGTTTTTT. Translated, it gives CASSPRTGYEKLFF.